This T cell receptor (beta chain) came from a study of shared clonotypes between healthy human individuals. Turning to the study itself: Donors, aged 18 to 49, were a couple of women and a few men. Study-level findings and limits: Between several donors, naive CD4 clonotypes were shared at a level of roughly 5.5%.

Sequencing was performed with immunoSEQ multiplex PCR; in TCRdb, only in-frame clones are kept and a portion is missing. The repertoire consists of a few million clones, with 85% to 95% occurring once and the leading ten covering more than 0.35%. Of note for this clone: Its antigen is not known.

Material for sequencing was naive CD4+ T cells from PBMCs. The subset: CD45RA+ positively selected. The sequence derives from a man aged 18 to 35 in good health. Some clones in this sample may be carry-over from other donors' samples.

CDR3 sequence (DNA): TGTGCCAGTAGTATTCTAGACTCTCTGGGGGCTTGGGAGCTGTTTTTT. Its translation is CASSILDSLGAWELFF. The J gene is TRBJ2-2, the V gene TRBV19; D may be TRBD1 (6 bases). The length of the CDR3 is 16 residues. The germline CDR1 and CDR2 sequences are LNHDA and SQIVND (reference sequence). The ends were cut back, 3 bases at V and 9 bases at J, with 20 bases in the middle.